The rows below give T cell receptor beta chains drawn from one sample of a study of early T cells in non-severe SARS-CoV-2 infection. MiXCR, applied by TCRdb to the 5' RACE reads, yields one record per CDR3 protein. The sample has roughly 54,000 distinct CDR3 sequences, roughly 5.9% seen once. Sequencing input: whole blood. These receptors all stem from an adult who was a healthcare worker with PCR-confirmed SARS-CoV-2 infection or an uninfected control (not recorded which). Each CDR3 is given with its conserved first and last residue. The order of the fields is D gene, clone size, V gene, J gene, CDR3 DNA, CDR3 protein. The D gene is left open where the match is weak. Clone size is given for some rows only: seen once, a few or many times, or a class if the clone is expanded.

d_call: TRBD2; clone_size: many; v_call: TRBV29-1; j_call: TRBJ2-3; cdr3_nt: TGCAGCGTTGGAGGCGGGAGGGCCTTGGATACGCAGTATTTT; cdr3_aa: CSVGGGRALDTQYF
d_call: TRBD2; clone_size: many; v_call: TRBV10-3; j_call: TRBJ2-5; cdr3_nt: TGTGCCATCAGCCGCCCGACTAGCGGGGATCAAGAGACCCAGTACTTC; cdr3_aa: CAISRPTSGDQETQYF
d_call: NA; clone_size: many; v_call: TRBV28; j_call: TRBJ1-5; cdr3_nt: TGTGCCAGCACCTTCGGCAATCAGCCCCAGCATTTT; cdr3_aa: CASTFGNQPQHF
d_call: TRBD1; clone_size: many; v_call: TRBV24-1; j_call: TRBJ1-2; cdr3_nt: TGTGCCACCAGTGAACCCGGGACAGGGGGTTATGGCTACACCTTC; cdr3_aa: CATSEPGTGGYGYTF
d_call: TRBD1; clone_size: NA; v_call: TRBV20-1; j_call: TRBJ2-7; cdr3_nt: TGCAGTGCTAGAGGCATCTCCACAGGGGTGTACGAGCAGTACTTC; cdr3_aa: CSARGISTGVYEQYF
d_call: TRBD2; clone_size: many; v_call: TRBV20-1; j_call: TRBJ2-1; cdr3_nt: TGCAGTGCTACTGGGACTAGCGGGAGTTCTGATGAGCAGTTCTTC; cdr3_aa: CSATGTSGSSDEQFF
d_call: NA; clone_size: many; v_call: TRBV29-1; j_call: TRBJ1-2; cdr3_nt: TGCAGCGTTGCAGGGATTTCGAACTATGGCTACACCTTC; cdr3_aa: CSVAGISNYGYTF
d_call: TRBD1; clone_size: many; v_call: TRBV7-2; j_call: TRBJ2-3; cdr3_nt: TGTGCCAGCAGCTTTAGGGGGCGAGGGACAGATACGCAGTATTTT; cdr3_aa: CASSFRGRGTDTQYF
d_call: NA; clone_size: many; v_call: TRBV7-9; j_call: TRBJ2-2; cdr3_nt: TGTGCCTTTACGCAGAAGACCGGGGAGCTGTTTTTT; cdr3_aa: CAFTQKTGELFF
d_call: TRBD1; clone_size: NA; v_call: TRBV6-5; j_call: TRBJ2-2; cdr3_nt: TGTGCCAGCAGTTACGATTCCGGGACAGGGTCGAACACCGGGGAGCTGTTTTTT; cdr3_aa: CASSYDSGTGSNTGELFF
d_call: NA; clone_size: many; v_call: TRBV7-6; j_call: TRBJ2-5; cdr3_nt: TGTGCCAGCAGCTTAGGGGGTCAAGAGACCCAGTACTTC; cdr3_aa: CASSLGGQETQYF
d_call: NA; clone_size: many; v_call: TRBV20-1; j_call: TRBJ1-1; cdr3_nt: TGCAGTGCTAGCCCGACAGGGAACACTGAAGCTTTCTTT; cdr3_aa: CSASPTGNTEAFF
d_call: TRBD1; clone_size: many; v_call: TRBV6-5; j_call: TRBJ2-7; cdr3_nt: TGTGCCAGCAGTACCACCGGGACAGGGATTAGCTACGAGCAGTACTTC; cdr3_aa: CASSTTGTGISYEQYF
d_call: NA; clone_size: many; v_call: TRBV7-9; j_call: TRBJ1-1; cdr3_nt: TGTGCCAGCAGCTTAGTTGGCAGGGAAGTCTCTGAAGCTTTCTTT; cdr3_aa: CASSLVGREVSEAFF
d_call: TRBD1; clone_size: NA; v_call: TRBV5-6; j_call: TRBJ2-7; cdr3_nt: TGTGCCAGCAGCTTGGGACAGGGGGCAAGCGAGCAGTACTTC; cdr3_aa: CASSLGQGASEQYF
d_call: NA; clone_size: many; v_call: TRBV2; j_call: TRBJ1-1; cdr3_nt: TGTGCCAGCAGCGGGGGCCGGGCACTTAACACTGAAGCTTTCTTT; cdr3_aa: CASSGGRALNTEAFF
d_call: NA; clone_size: NA; v_call: TRBV14; j_call: TRBJ1-4; cdr3_nt: TGTGCCAGCAGCCCAACAGGGACTCGTGAAAAACTGTTTTTT; cdr3_aa: CASSPTGTREKLFF
d_call: NA; clone_size: many; v_call: TRBV5-1; j_call: TRBJ1-6; cdr3_nt: TGCGCCAGCAGCCTGGACGGATCCTATAATTCACCCCTCCACTTT; cdr3_aa: CASSLDGSYNSPLHF
d_call: NA; clone_size: many; v_call: TRBV30; j_call: TRBJ1-3; cdr3_nt: TGTGCCTGGAAAAGATCTGGAAACACCATATATTTT; cdr3_aa: CAWKRSGNTIYF
d_call: TRBD2; clone_size: few; v_call: TRBV20-1; j_call: TRBJ2-1; cdr3_nt: TGCAGTGCTAGTGAAACGGGGGGACCCTACAATGAGCAGTTCTTC; cdr3_aa: CSASETGGPYNEQFF
d_call: TRBD2; clone_size: many; v_call: TRBV27; j_call: TRBJ2-7; cdr3_nt: TGTGCCAGCAGACCGGGACTAGAGGTTCTCTACGAGCAGTACTTC; cdr3_aa: CASRPGLEVLYEQYF
d_call: TRBD2; clone_size: NA; v_call: TRBV20-1; j_call: TRBJ2-1; cdr3_nt: TGCAGTGCCCCCGACTTCGCGGGAGGGAATGAGCAGTTCTTC; cdr3_aa: CSAPDFAGGNEQFF
d_call: NA; clone_size: NA; v_call: TRBV27; j_call: TRBJ2-1; cdr3_nt: TGTGCCAGCAGTCAGGGGTATGAGCAGTTCTTC; cdr3_aa: CASSQGYEQFF
d_call: NA; clone_size: few; v_call: TRBV6-5; j_call: TRBJ1-2; cdr3_nt: TGTGCCAGCAGGACTTTGACCAGCTATGGCTACACCTTC; cdr3_aa: CASRTLTSYGYTF
d_call: NA; clone_size: many; v_call: TRBV12-3/TRBV12-4; j_call: TRBJ2-2; cdr3_nt: TGTGCCAGCAGTTTGGGTCCACACACCGGGGAGCTGTTTTTT; cdr3_aa: CASSLGPHTGELFF